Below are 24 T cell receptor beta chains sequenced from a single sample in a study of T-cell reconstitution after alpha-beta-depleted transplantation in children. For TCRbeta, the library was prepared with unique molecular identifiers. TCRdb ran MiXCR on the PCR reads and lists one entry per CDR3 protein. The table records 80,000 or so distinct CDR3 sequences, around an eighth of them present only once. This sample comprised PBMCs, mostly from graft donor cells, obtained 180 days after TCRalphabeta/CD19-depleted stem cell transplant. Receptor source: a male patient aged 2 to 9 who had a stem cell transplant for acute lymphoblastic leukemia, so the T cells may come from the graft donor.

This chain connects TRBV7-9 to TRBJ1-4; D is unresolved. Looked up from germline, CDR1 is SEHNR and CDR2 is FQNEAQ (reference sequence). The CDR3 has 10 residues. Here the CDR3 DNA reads TGTGCAGCAACTAATGAAAAACTGTTTTTT. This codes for CAATNEKLFF.

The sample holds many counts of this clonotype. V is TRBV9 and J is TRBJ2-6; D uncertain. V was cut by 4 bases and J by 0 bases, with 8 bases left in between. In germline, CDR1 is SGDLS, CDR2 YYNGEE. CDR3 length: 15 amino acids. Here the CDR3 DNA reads TGTGCCAGCAGCAGACGGAGCTCTGGGGCCAACGTCCTGACTTTC. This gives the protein CASSRRSSGANVLTF.

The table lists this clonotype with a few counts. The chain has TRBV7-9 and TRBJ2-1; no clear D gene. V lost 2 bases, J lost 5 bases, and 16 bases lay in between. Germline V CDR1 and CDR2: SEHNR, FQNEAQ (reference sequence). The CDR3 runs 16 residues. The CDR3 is CASSLKDLPPHNEQFF. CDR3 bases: TGTGCCAGCAGCTTAAAGGACCTCCCGCCCCACAATGAGCAGTTCTTC.

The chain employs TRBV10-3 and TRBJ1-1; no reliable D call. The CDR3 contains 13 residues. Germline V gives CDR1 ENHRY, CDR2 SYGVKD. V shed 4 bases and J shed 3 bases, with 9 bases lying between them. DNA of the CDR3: TGTGCCATCAGTGTCCGGCCGTACACTGAAGCTTTCTTT. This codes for CAISVRPYTEAFF.

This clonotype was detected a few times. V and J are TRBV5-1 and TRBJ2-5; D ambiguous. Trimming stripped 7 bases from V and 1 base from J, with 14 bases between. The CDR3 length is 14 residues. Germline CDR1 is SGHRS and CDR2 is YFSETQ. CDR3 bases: TGCGCCAGCGCGTCATCAGCGCTCCAAGAGACCCAGTACTTC. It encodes CASASSALQETQYF.

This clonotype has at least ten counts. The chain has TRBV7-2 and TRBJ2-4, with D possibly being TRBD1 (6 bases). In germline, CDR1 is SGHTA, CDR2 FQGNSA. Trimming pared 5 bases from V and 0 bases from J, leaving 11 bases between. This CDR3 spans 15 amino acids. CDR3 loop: CASSMTGLAKNIQYF. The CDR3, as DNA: TGTGCCAGCAGCATGACAGGACTAGCCAAAAACATTCAGTACTTC.

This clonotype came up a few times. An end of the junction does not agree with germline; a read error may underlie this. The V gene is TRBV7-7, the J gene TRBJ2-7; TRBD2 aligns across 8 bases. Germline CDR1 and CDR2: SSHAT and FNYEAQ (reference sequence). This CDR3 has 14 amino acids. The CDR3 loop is CASSLARGGYEQYF. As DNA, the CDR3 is TGTGCTAGCAGCTTAGCACGGGGGGGTTACGAGCAGTACTTC.

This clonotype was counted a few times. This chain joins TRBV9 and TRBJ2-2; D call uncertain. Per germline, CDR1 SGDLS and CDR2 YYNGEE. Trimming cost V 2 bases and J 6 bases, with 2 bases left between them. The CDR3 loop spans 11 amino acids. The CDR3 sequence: CASSVPGELFF. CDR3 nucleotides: TGTGCCAGCAGCGTTCCCGGGGAGCTGTTTTTT.

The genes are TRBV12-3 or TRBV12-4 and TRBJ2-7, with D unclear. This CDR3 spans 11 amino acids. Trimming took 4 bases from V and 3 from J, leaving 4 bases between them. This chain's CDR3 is CASSSFYEQYF. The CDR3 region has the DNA TGTGCCAGCAGTTCTTTCTACGAGCAGTACTTC.

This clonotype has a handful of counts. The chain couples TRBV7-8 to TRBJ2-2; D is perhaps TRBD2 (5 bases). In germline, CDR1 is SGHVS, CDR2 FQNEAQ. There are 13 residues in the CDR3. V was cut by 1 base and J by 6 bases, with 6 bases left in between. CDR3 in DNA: TGTGCCAGCAGCTTAGAGGAGGCCGGGGAGCTGTTTTTT. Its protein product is CASSLEEAGELFF. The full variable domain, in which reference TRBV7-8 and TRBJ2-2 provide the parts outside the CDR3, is GAGVSQSPRYKVAKRGQDVALRCDPISGHVSLFWYQQALGQGPEFLTYFQNEAQLDKSGLPSDRFFAERPEGSVSTLKIQRTQQEDSAVYLCASSLEEAGELFFGEGSRLTVL.

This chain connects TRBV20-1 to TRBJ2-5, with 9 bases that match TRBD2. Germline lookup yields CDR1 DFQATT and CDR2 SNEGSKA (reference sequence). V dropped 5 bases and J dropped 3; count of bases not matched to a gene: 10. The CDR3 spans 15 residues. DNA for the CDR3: TGCAGTGCTCCCCGGGGTAGCGGGGGTGAAGAGACCCAGTACTTC. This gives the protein CSAPRGSGGEETQYF.

The CDR3 sequence: CASSLVEVRGRGPLHF. CDR3 bases: TGTGCCAGCAGCTTAGTGGAGGTCAGGGGGCGGGGACCCCTCCACTTT. This chain links TRBV7-2 with TRBJ1-6, with 8 nucleotides matching TRBD1. This CDR3 spans 16 amino acids. V dropped 1 base and J dropped 12; count of bases not matched to a gene: 11. Germline V lookup: CDR1 SGHTA, CDR2 FQGNSA.

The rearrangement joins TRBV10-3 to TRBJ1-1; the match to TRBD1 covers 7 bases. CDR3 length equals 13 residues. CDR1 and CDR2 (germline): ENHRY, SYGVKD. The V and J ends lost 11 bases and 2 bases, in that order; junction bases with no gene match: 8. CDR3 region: CAVLRDRNTEAFF. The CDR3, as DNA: TGTGCCGTGCTCCGGGACAGAAACACTGAAGCTTTCTTT.

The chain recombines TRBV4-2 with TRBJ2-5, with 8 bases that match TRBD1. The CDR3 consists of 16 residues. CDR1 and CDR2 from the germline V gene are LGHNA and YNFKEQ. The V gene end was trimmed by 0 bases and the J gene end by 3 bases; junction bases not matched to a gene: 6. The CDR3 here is CASSQDPGTGKETQYF. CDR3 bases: TGTGCCAGCAGCCAAGATCCCGGGACAGGCAAAGAGACCCAGTACTTC.

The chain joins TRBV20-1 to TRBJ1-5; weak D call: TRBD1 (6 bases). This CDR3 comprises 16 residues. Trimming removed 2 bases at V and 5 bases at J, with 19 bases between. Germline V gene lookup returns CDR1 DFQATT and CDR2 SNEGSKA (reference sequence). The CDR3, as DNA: TGCAGTGCTAGACCCCCAACGGACAGAGGATATCAGCCCCAGCATTTT. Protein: CSARPPTDRGYQPQHF.

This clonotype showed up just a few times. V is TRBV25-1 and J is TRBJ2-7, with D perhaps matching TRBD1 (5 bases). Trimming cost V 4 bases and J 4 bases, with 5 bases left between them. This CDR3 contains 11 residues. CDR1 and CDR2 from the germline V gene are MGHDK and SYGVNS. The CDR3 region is CASSAGYEQYF. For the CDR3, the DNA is TGTGCCAGCAGTGCAGGGTACGAGCAGTACTTC.

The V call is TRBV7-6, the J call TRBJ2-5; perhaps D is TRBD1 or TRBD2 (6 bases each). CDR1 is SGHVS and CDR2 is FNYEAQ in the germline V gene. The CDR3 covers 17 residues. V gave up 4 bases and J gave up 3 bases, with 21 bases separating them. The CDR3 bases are TGTGCCAGCAGCTGGAGGGGCGGGAAGGGGGTAAAAGAGACCCAGTACTTC. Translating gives CASSWRGGKGVKETQYF.

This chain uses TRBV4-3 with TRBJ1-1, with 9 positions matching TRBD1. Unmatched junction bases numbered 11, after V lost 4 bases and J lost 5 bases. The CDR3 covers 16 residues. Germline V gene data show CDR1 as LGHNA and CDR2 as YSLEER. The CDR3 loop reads CASSLAPQGAPTEAFF. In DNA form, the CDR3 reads TGCGCCAGCAGCCTAGCCCCACAGGGGGCGCCTACTGAAGCTTTCTTT.

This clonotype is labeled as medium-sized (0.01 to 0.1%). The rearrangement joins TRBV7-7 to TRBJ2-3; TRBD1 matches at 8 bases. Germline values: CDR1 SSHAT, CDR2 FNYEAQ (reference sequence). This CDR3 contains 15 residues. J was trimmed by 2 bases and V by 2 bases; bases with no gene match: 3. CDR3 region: CASSLTGGATDTQYF. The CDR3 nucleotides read TGTGCCAGCAGCTTAACAGGGGGAGCCACAGATACGCAGTATTTT.

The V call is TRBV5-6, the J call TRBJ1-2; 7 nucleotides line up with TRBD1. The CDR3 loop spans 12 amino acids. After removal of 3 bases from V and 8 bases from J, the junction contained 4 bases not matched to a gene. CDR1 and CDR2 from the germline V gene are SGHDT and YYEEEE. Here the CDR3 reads CASSYRGRGYTF. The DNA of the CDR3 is TGTGCCAGCAGCTACAGGGGACGGGGCTACACCTTC.

As DNA, the CDR3 is TGTGCCAGCAGCTTAGTCGGCGGCCCTGGCACAGATACGCAGTATTTT. Translated, it gives CASSLVGGPGTDTQYF. V gene TRBV7-2 combines with J gene TRBJ2-3; D not resolved. Trimming pared 1 base from V and 1 base from J, leaving 12 bases between. Germline V gene data show CDR1 as SGHTA and CDR2 as FQGNSA. This CDR3 is 16 amino acids long. The complete variable domain, with remaining parts taken from reference TRBV7-2 and TRBJ2-3, reads GAGVSQSPSNKVTEKGKDVELRCDPISGHTALYWYRQSLGQGLEFLIYFQGNSAPDKSGLPSDRFSAERTGGSVSTLTIQRTQQEDSAVYLCASSLVGGPGTDTQYFGPGTRLTVL.

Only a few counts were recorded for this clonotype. The CDR3 sequence: CASSQGQGQETQYF. CDR3 in DNA: TGCGCCAGCAGCCAAGGACAGGGGCAAGAGACCCAGTACTTC. The V call is TRBV5-1, the J call TRBJ2-5; 9 bases map to TRBD1. The CDR3 runs 14 residues. J gave up 2 bases and V 4 bases, and 3 bases lay outside the gene matches. Per germline, CDR1 SGHRS and CDR2 YFSETQ.

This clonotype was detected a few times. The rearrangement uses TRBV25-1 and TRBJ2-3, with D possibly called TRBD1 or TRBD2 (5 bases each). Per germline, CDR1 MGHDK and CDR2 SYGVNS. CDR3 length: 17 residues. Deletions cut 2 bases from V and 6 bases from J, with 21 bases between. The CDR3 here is CASSETASLVGPDTQYF. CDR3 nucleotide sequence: TGTGCCAGCAGTGAAACCGCCTCACTAGTGGGGCCCGATACGCAGTATTTT.

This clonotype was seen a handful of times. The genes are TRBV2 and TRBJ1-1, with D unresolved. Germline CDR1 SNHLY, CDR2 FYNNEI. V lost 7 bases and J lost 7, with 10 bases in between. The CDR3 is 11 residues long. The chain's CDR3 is CASMAGIEAFF. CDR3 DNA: TGTGCCAGCATGGCGGGAATTGAAGCTTTCTTT.